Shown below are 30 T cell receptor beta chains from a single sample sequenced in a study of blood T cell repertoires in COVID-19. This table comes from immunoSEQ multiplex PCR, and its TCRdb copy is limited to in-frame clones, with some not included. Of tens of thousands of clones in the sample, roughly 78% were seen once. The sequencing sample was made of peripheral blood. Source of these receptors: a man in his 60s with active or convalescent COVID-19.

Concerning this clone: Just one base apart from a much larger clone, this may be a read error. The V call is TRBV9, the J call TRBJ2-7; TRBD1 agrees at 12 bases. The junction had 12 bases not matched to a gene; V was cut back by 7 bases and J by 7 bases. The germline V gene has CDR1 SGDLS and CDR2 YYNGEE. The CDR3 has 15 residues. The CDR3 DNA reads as TGTGCCAGCCGCGGGGGCGGGACAGGGGGCCAAGAGCAGTACTTC. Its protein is CASRGGGTGGQEQYF.

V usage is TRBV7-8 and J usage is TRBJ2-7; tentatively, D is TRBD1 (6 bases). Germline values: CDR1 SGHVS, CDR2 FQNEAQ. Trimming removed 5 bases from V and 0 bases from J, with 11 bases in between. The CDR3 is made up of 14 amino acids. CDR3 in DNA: TGTGCCAGCAGCCCCGACAGGAACTCCTACGAGCAGTACTTC. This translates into CASSPDRNSYEQYF.

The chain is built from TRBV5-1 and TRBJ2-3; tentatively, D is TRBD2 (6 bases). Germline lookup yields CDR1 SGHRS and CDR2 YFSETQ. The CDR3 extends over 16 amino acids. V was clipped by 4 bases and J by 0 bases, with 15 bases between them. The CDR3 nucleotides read TGCGCCAGCAGCGTCGGGACTCAGGCTAGCACAGATACGCAGTATTTT. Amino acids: CASSVGTQASTDTQYF.

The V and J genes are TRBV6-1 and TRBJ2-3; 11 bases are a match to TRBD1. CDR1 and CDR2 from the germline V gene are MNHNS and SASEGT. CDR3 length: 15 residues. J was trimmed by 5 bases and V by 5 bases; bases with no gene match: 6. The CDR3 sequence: CASSSGQGVGDTQYF. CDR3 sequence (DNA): TGTGCCAGCAGTTCGGGACAGGGGGTTGGAGATACGCAGTATTTT.

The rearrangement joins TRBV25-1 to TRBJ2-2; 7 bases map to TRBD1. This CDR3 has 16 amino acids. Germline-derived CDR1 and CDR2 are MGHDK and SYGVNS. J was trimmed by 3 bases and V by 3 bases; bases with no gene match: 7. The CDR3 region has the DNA TGTGCCAGCAGTGATGACAGGGTCGGGGACACCGGGGAGCTGTTTTTT. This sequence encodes CASSDDRVGDTGELFF. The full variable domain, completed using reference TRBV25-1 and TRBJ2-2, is EADIYQTPRYLVIGTGKKITLECSQTMGHDKMYWYQQDPGMELHLIHYSYGVNSTEKGDLSSESTVSRIRTEHFPLTLESARPSHTSQYLCASSDDRVGDTGELFFGEGSRLTVL.

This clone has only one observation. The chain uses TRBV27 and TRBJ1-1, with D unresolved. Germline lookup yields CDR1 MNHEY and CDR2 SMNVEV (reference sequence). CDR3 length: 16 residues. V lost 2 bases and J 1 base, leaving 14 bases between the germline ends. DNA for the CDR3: TGTGCCAGCAGTTTAAGTATCGAGGCCGCGAACACTGAAGCTTTCTTT. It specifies CASSLSIEAANTEAFF.

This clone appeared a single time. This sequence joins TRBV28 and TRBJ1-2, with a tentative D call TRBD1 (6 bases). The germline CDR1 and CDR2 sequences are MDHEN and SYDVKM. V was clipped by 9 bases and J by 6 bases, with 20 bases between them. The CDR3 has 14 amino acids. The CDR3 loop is CASGGEEGGDGYTF. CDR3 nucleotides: TGTGCCAGTGGGGGCGAAGAAGGGGGAGATGGCTACACCTTC.

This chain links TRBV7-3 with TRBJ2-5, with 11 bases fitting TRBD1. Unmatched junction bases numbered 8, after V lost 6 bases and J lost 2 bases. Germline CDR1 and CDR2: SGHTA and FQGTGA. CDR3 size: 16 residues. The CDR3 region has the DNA TGTGCCAGCAGTCCCGGACAGGGGGCTGGGCAAGAGACCCAGTACTTC. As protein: CASSPGQGAGQETQYF.

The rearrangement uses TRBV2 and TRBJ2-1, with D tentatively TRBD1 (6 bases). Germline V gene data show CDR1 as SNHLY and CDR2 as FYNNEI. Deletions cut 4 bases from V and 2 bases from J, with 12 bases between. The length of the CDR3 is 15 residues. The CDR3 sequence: CASSGRDIPYNEQFF. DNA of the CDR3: TGTGCCAGCAGTGGCCGGGACATTCCCTACAATGAGCAGTTCTTC.

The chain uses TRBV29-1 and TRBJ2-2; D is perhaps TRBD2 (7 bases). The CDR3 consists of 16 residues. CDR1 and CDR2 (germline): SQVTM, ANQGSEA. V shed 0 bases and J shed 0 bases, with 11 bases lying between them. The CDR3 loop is CSVEEGGGPNTGELFF. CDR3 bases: TGCAGCGTTGAAGAAGGCGGGGGCCCGAACACCGGGGAGCTGTTTTTT.

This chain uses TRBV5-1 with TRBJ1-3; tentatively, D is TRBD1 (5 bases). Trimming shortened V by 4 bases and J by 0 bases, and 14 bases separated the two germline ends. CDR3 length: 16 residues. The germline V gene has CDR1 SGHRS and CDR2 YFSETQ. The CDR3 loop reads CASSRTGEFSGNTIYF. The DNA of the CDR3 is TGCGCCAGCAGCAGGACGGGGGAGTTCTCTGGAAACACCATATATTTT.

The CDR3 loop reads CASSPDLADGYTF. The CDR3 coding sequence is TGTGCCAGCAGCCCTGACTTGGCCGATGGCTACACCTTC. The J gene is TRBJ1-2, the V gene TRBV3-1 (or the pseudogene TRBV3-2); no clear D gene. The CDR3 runs to 13 residues. The germline gives CDR1 LGHDT, CDR2 YNNKEL (reference sequence). The V end was cut by 4 bases, the J end by 6 bases, with 12 bases between.

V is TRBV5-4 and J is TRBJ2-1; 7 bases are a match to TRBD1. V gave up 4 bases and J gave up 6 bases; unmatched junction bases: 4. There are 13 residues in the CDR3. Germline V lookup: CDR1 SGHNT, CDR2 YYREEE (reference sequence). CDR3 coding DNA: TGTGCCAGCAGCCCCCAGGGGGTCAATGAGCAGTTCTTC. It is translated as CASSPQGVNEQFF. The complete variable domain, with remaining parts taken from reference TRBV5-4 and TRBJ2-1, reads ETGVTQSPTHLIKTRGQQVTLRCSSQSGHNTVSWYQQALGQGPQFIFQYYREEENGRGNFPPRFSGLQFPNYSSELNVNALELDDSALYLCASSPQGVNEQFFGPGTRLTVL.

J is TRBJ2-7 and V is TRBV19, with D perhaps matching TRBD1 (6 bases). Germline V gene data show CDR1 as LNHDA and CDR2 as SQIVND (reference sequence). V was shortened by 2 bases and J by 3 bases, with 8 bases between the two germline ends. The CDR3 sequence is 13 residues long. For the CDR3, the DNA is TGTGCCAGTAGTATACGGGACAACTACGAGCAGTACTTC. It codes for CASSIRDNYEQYF. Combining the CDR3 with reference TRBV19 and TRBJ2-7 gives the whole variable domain DGGITQSPKYLFRKEGQNVTLSCEQNLNHDAMYWYRQDPGQGLRLIYYSQIVNDFQKGDIAEGYSVSREKKESFPLTVTSAQKNPTAFYLCASSIRDNYEQYFGPGTRLTVT.

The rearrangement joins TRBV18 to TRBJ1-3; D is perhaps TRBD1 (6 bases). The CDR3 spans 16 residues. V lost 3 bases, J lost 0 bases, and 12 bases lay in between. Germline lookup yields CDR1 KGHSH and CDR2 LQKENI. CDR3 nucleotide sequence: TGTGCCAGCTCACCCACGTTGGACAGCTCTGGAAACACCATATATTTT. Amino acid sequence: CASSPTLDSSGNTIYF.

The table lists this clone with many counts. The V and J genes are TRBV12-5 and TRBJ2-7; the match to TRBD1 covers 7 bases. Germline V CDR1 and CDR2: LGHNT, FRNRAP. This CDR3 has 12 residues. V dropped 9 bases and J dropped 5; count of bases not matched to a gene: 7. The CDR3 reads CASQGQSDEQYF. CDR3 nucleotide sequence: TGTGCTAGCCAGGGACAGAGCGACGAGCAGTACTTC.

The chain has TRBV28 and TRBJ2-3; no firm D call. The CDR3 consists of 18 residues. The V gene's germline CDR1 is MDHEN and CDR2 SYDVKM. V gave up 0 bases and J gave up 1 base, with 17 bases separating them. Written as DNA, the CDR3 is TGTGCCAGCAGTTTATGGGCTGGAGCTGGCCTTGGCACAGATACGCAGTATTTT. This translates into CASSLWAGAGLGTDTQYF.

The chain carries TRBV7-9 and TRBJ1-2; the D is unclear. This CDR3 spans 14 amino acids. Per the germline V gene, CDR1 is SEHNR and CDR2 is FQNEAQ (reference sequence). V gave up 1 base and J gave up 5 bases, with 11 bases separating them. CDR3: CASSLEPEIYGYTF. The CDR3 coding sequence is TGTGCCAGCAGCTTAGAGCCCGAGATATATGGCTACACCTTC.

This CDR3 reads CASSQVQGSYEQYF. The CDR3 region has the DNA TGTGCCAGCAGCCAAGTACAGGGGAGTTACGAGCAGTACTTC. The J gene is TRBJ2-7, the V gene TRBV14; 7 nucleotides agree with TRBD1. CDR3 length: 14 residues. Trimming removed 1 base from V and 4 bases from J; junction bases left unmatched: 4. The germline V gene encodes CDR1 SGHDN and CDR2 FVKESK.

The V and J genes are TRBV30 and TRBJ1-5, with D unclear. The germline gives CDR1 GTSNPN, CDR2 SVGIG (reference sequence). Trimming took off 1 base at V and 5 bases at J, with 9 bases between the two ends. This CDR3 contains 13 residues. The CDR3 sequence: CAWSDQVDQPQHF. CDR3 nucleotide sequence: TGTGCCTGGAGTGACCAGGTCGATCAGCCCCAGCATTTT.

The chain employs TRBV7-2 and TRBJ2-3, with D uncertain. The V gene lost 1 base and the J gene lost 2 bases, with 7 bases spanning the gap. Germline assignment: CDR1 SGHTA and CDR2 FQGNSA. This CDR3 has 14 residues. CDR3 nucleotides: TGTGCCAGCAGCTTAGACAGATCCACAGATACGCAGTATTTT. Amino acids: CASSLDRSTDTQYF.

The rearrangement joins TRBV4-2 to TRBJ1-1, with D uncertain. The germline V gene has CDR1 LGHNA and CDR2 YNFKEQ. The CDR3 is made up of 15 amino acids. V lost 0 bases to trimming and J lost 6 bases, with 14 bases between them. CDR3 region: CASSQDLGSWAEAFF. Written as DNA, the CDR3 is TGTGCCAGCAGCCAAGATCTAGGAAGTTGGGCTGAAGCTTTCTTT.

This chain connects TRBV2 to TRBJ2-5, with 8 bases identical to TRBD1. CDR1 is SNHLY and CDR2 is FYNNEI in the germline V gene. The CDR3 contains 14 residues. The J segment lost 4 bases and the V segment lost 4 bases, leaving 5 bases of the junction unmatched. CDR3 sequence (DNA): TGTGCCAGCAGTGCGGACAGGGCACGAGAGACCCAGTACTTC. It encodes CASSADRARETQYF. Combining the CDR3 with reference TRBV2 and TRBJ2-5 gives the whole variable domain EPEVTQTPSHQVTQMGQEVILRCVPISNHLYFYWYRQILGQKVEFLVSFYNNEISEKSEIFDDQFSVERPDGSNFTLKIRSTKLEDSAMYFCASSADRARETQYFGPGTRLLVL.

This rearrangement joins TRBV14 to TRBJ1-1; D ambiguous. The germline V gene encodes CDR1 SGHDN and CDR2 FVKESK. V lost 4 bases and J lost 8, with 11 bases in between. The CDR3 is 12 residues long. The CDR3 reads CASSRLLEEAFF. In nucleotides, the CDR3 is TGTGCCAGCAGCCGTTTACTCGAAGAAGCTTTCTTT.

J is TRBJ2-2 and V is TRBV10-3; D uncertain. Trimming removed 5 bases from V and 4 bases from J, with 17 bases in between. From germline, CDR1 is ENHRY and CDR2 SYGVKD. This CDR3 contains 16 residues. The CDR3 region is CAISPALVSGTGELFF. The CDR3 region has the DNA TGTGCCATCAGTCCGGCTCTGGTTTCGGGCACCGGGGAGCTGTTTTTT.

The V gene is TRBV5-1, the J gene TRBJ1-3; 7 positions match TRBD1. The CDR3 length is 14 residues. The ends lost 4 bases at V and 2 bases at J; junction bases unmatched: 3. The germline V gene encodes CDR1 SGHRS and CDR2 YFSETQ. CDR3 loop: CASSDDRAGNTIYF. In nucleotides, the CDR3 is TGCGCCAGCAGCGACGACAGGGCTGGAAACACCATATATTTT.

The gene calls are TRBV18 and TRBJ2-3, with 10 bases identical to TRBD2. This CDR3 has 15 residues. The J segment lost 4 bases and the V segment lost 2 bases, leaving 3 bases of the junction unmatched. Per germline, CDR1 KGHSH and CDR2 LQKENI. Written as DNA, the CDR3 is TGTGCCAGCTCACCAAGCGGGGGGGCTCCAGATACGCAGTATTTT. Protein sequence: CASSPSGGAPDTQYF.

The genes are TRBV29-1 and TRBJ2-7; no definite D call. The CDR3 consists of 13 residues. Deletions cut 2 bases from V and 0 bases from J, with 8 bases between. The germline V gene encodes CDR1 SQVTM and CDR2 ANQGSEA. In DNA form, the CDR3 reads TGCAGCGTTGAAACGGCTAGCTCCTACGAGCAGTACTTC. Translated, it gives CSVETASSYEQYF.

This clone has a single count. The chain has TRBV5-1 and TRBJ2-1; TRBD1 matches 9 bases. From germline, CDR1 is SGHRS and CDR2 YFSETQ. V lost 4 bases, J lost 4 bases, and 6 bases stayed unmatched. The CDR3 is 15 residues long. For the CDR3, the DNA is TGCGCCAGCAGCCAACCGGGACAGGGATACAATGAGCAGTTCTTC. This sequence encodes CASSQPGQGYNEQFF.

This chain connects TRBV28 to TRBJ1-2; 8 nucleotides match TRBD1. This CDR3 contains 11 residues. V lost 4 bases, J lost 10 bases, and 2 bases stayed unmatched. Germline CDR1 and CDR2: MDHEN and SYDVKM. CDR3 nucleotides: TGTGCCAGCAGTTGGACAGGGCTCTACACCTTC. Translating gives CASSWTGLYTF.